A selection of T cell receptor beta chains follows, all from one sample in a study of Ad26.COV2.S vaccination and SARS-CoV-2 variants. The table came from immunoSEQ multiplex PCR; TCRdb's copy has only in-frame clones and leaves some out. The sample has roughly 380,000 clones, around nine tenths seen once. The sequenced sample was peripheral blood, obtained in a trial of Ad26.COV2.S vaccine versus placebo. The receptors come from a person aged 18-65 years who received the Ad26.COV2.S COVID-19 vaccine or a placebo. Each CDR3 is given with its conserved first and last residue. A D gene is named only where the DNA matches it firmly. The size entry is marked missing in some rows and otherwise reads once, few, many or a size class.

TRBD1,TRBV7-3,TRBJ2-1,.,TGTGCCAGCAGCTTTTATCCGGGACAGGGGGCTGGTGAGCAGTTCTTC,CASSFYPGQGAGEQFF
TRBD2,TRBV6-1,TRBJ2-3,once,TGTGCCAGCAGTGAAATTGGGGGAGGGGTCACAGATACGCAGTATTTT,CASSEIGGGVTDTQYF
.,TRBV5-1,TRBJ1-1,.,TGCGCCAGCAGCTTGGGGCAGGCGAACACTGAAGCTTTCTTT,CASSLGQANTEAFF
.,TRBV30,TRBJ1-3,.,TGTGCCTGGCAGTCGGGGCCAACCCCTGGAAACACCATATATTTT,CAWQSGPTPGNTIYF
TRBD1,TRBV18,TRBJ1-3,.,TGTGCCAGCTCACTTGGACAGGCTAACTCTGGAAACACCATATATTTT,CASSLGQANSGNTIYF
TRBD1,TRBV7-3,TRBJ2-6,.,TGTGCCAGCAGCCCTTCGGGACAGGTGTATGGGGCCAACGTCCTGACTTTC,CASSPSGQVYGANVLTF
.,TRBV4-1,TRBJ2-7,few,TGCGCCAGCAGCCAAGAAGCCCTACCCTTTACCCCGGACAGTCACGAGCAGTACTTC,CASSQEALPFTPDSHEQYF
TRBD1,TRBV9,TRBJ1-3,few,TGTGCCAGCAGCGGGACAGGGGCTGGAAACACCATATATTTT,CASSGTGAGNTIYF
TRBD1,TRBV9,TRBJ2-7,.,TGTGCCAGCAGCGTGGGACAGGTAAACGAGCAGTACTTC,CASSVGQVNEQYF
.,TRBV30,TRBJ2-7,once,TGTGCCTGGAGTGTACGGTACGAGCAGTACTTC,CAWSVRYEQYF
.,TRBV2,TRBJ1-3,.,TGTGCCAGCAACGAGGACGGGGGAAGAGACACCATATATTTT,CASNEDGGRDTIYF
.,TRBV18,TRBJ1-2,.,TGTGCCAGCTCATTAAGGGGGACGACGGACAATGGCTACACCTTC,CASSLRGTTDNGYTF
.,TRBV4-2,TRBJ1-4,.,TGTGCCAGCAGCCAAGATCCAGGGCCTAATGAAAAACTGTTTTTT,CASSQDPGPNEKLFF